This TCR beta chain was profiled in a study of blood T cell repertoires in COVID-19. Study background: Whether acute or convalescent, the COVID-19 samples came from the United States, Italy and Spain. PBMCs, B-cell-depleted T cells, or T cells were the source of the cDNA or gDNA that made up the material.

Patients in Seattle were enrolled during active infection, then followed longitudinally. Source study methods: The authors estimated nucleated cell counts from reference gene primer amplification. Clones were read by immunoSEQ multiplex PCR, and TCRdb kept only the in-frame ones, dropping some. From that table come the V and J calls and clone size; the DNA was used to work out D and trimming. The data contain about 120,000 clones, 86% of them singletons. Trimming took off 4 bases at V and 8 bases at J, with 18 bases between the two ends. The CDR3 sequence is 14 residues long. Germline CDR1 reads SGHRS; CDR2 reads YFSETQ.

The chain combines TRBV5-1 with TRBJ1-1; D is undetermined. Sequencing was carried out using peripheral blood. This sequence originates from a woman in her seventies with COVID-19, enrolled during active disease. CDR3 protein: CASSPGEDGQEAFF. CDR3 DNA sequence: TGCGCCAGCAGCCCCGGGGAGGACGGGCAGGAAGCTTTCTTT.